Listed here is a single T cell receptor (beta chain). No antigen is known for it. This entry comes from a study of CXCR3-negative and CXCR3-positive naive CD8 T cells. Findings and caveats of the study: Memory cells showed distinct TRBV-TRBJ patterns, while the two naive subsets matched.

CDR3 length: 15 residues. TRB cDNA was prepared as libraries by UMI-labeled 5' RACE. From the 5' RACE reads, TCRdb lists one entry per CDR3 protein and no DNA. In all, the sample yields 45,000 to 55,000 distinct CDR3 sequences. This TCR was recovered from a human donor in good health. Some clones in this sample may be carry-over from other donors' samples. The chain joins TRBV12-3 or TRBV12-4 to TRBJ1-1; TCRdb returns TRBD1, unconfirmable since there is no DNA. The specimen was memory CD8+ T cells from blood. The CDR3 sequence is CASNPGTGGATEAFF.